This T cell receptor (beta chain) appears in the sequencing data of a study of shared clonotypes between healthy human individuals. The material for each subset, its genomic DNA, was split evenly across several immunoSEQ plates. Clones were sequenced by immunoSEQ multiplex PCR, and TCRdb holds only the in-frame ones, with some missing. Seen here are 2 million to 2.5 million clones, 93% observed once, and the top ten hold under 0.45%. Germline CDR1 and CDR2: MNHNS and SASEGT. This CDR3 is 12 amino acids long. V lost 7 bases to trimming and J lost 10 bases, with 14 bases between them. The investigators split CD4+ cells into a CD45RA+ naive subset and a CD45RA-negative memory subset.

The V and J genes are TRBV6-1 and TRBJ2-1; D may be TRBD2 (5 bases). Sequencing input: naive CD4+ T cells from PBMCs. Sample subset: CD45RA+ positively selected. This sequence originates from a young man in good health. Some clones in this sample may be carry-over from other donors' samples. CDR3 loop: CASMFPPSEQFF. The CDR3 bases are TGTGCCAGCATGTTTCCTCCTAGCGAGCAGTTCTTC.